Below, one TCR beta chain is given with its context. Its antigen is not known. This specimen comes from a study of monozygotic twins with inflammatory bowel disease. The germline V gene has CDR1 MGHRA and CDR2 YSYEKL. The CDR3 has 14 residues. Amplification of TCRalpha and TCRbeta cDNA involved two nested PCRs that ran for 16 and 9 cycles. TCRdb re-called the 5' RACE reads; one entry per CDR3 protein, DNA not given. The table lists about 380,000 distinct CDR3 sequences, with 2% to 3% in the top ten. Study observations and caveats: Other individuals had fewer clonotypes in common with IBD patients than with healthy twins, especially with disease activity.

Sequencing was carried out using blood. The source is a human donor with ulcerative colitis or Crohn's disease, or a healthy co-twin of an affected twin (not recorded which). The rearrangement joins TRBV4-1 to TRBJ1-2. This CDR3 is CASSQTDGVYGYTF.